This paragraph covers one TCR beta chain sequence. This entry is derived from a study of cytomegalovirus exposure and HLA in healthy donors. CDR1 and CDR2 (germline): MNHEY, SMNVEV (reference sequence). The CDR3 sequence is 16 residues long. After removal of 4 bases from V and 2 bases from J, the junction contained 7 bases not matched to a gene. The primer mix had 60 Vbeta and 13 Jbeta primers. The protocol was immunoSEQ multiplex PCR, while the TCRdb copy is restricted to in-frame clones and leaves out a portion. The table includes about 160,000 clones, 65% to 85% detected once. Sequencing was done on a sample of PBMCs. This sequence joins TRBV27 and TRBJ2-1; 8 bases match TRBD2. The source of this sequence is a woman in her 30s in good health and CMV-seropositive. This CDR3 reads CASSSLARGAYNEQFF. CDR3 nucleotide sequence: TGTGCCAGCAGTTCTCTCGCGCGGGGGGCCTACAATGAGCAGTTCTTC.